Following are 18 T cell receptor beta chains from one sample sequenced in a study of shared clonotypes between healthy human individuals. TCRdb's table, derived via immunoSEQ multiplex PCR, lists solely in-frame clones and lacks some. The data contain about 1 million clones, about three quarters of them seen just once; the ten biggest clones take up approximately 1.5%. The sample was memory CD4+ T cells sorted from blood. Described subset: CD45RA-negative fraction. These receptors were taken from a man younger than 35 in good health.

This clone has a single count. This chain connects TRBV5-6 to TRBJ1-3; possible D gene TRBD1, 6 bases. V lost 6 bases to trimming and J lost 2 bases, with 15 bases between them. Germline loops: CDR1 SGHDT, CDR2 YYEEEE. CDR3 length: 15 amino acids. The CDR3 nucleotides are TGTGCCAGCACACCCGGGACATCGCCTGGAAACACCATATATTTT. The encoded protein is CASTPGTSPGNTIYF.

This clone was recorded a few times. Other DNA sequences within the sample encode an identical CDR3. CDR3 sequence: CASSESGGGTGELFF. CDR3 coding DNA: TGTGCCAGCAGTGAGTCTGGCGGGGGCACCGGGGAGCTGTTTTTT. The rearrangement uses TRBV2 and TRBJ2-2; TRBD2 agrees at 7 bases. With 3 bases clipped from V and 4 bases from J, the junction kept 5 bases outside the gene matches. In germline, CDR1 is SNHLY, CDR2 FYNNEI. The CDR3 is 15 amino acids.

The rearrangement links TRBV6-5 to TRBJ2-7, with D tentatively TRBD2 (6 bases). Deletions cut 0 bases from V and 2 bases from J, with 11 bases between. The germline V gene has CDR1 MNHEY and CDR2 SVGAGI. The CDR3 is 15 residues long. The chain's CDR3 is CASSYSGLRTYEQYF. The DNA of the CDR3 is TGTGCCAGCAGTTACTCGGGACTCAGGACCTACGAGCAGTACTTC.

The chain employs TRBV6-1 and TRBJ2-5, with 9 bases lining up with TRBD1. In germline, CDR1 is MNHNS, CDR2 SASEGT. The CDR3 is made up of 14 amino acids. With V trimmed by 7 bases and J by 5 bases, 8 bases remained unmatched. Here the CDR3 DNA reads TGTGCCAGCATCGGACAGGGGATTTGGGAGACCCAGTACTTC. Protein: CASIGQGIWETQYF.

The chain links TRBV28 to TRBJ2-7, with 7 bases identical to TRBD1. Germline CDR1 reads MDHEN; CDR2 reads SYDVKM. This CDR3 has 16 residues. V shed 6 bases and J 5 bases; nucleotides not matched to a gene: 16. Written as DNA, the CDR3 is TGTGCCAGCAGCTCTTTAGGACAGGCACCTCTGCACGAGCAGTACTTC. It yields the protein CASSSLGQAPLHEQYF.

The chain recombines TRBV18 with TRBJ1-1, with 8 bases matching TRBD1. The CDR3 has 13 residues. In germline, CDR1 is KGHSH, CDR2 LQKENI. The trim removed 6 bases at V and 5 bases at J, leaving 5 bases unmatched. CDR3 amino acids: CASSRTGTTEAFF. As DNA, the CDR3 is TGTGCCAGCTCCCGGACAGGGACGACTGAAGCTTTCTTT.

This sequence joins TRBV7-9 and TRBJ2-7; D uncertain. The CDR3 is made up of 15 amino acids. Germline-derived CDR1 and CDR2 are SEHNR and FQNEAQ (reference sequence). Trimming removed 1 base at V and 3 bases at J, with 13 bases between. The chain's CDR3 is CASSLGPASNYEQYF. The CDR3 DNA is TGTGCCAGCAGCTTAGGTCCAGCTTCGAACTACGAGCAGTACTTC.

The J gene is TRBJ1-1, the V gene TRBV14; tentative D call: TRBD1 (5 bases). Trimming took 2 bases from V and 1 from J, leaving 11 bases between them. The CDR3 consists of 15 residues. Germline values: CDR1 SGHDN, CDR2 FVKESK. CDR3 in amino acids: CASSQIRTPNTEAFF. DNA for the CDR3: TGTGCCAGCAGCCAAATACGGACACCGAACACTGAAGCTTTCTTT.

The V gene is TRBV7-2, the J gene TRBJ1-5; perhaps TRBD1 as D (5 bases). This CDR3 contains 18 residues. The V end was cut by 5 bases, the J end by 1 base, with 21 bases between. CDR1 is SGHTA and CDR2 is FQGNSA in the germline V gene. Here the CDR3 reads CASSPRQGLRSSNQPQHF. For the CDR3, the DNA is TGTGCCAGCAGCCCTCGGCAGGGTTTGAGGTCGAGCAATCAGCCCCAGCATTTT.

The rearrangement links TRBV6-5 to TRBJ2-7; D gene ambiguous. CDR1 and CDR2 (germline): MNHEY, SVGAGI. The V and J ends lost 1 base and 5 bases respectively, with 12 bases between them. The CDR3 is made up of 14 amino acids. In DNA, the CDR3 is TGTGCCAGCAGTTACTGGTTGGGGAACCACGAGCAGTACTTC. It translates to CASSYWLGNHEQYF.

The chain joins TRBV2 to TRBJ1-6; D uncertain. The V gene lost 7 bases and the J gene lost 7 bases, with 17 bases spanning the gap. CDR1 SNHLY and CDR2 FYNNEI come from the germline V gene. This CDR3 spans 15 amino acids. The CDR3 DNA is TGTGCCAGCACCCCGGGCCCCGCCGAGAATTCACCCCTCCACTTT. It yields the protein CASTPGPAENSPLHF.

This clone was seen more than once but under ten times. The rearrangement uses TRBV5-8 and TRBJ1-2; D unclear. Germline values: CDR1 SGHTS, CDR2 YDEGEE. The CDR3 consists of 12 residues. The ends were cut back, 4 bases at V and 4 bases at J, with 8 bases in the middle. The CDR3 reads CASSRAGYGYTF. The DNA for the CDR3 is TGTGCCAGCAGCCGCGCGGGCTATGGCTACACCTTC. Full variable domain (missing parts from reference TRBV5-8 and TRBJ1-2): EAGVTQSPTHLIKTRGQQATLRCSPISGHTSVYWYQQALGLGLQFLLWYDEGEERNRGNFPPRFSGRQFPNYSSELNVNALELEDSALYLCASSRAGYGYTFGSGTRLTVV.

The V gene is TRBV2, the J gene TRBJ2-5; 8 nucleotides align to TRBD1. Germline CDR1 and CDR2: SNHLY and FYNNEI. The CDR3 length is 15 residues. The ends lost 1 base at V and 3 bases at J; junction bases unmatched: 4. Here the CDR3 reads CASSEGGQVKETQYF. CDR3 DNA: TGTGCCAGCAGTGAAGGGGGACAGGTAAAAGAGACCCAGTACTTC.

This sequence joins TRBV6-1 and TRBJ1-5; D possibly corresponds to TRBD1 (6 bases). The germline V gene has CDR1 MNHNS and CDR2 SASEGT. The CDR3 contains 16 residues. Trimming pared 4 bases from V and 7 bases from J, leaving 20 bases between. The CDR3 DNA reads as TGTGCCAGCAGTGGGGGGGCCCCAAGGCTCGACCAGCCCCAGCATTTT. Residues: CASSGGAPRLDQPQHF.

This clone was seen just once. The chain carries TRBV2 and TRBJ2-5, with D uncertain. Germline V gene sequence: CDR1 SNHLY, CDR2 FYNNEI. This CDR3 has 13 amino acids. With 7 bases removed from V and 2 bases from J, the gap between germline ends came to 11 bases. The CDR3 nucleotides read TGTGCCAGCACCCGAGGCAGGCAAGAGACCCAGTACTTC. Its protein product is CASTRGRQETQYF. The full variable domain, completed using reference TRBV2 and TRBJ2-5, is EPEVTQTPSHQVTQMGQEVILRCVPISNHLYFYWYRQILGQKVEFLVSFYNNEISEKSEIFDDQFSVERPDGSNFTLKIRSTKLEDSAMYFCASTRGRQETQYFGPGTRLLVL.

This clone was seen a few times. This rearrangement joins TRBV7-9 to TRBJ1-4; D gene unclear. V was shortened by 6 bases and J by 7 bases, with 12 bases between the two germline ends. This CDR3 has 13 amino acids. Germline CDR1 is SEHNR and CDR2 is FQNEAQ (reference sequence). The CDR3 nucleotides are TGTGCCAGCAGTCCCTTAAAAGGTGAAAAACTGTTTTTT. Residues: CASSPLKGEKLFF.

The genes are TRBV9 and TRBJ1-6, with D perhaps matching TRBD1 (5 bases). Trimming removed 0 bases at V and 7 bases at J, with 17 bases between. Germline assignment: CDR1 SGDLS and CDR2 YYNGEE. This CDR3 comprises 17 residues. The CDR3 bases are TGTGCCAGCAGCGTAGGGGGGAACGGAGTGTCGAATTCACCCCTCCACTTT. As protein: CASSVGGNGVSNSPLHF. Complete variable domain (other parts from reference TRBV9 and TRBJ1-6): DSGVTQTPKHLITATGQRVTLRCSPRSGDLSVYWYQQSLDQGLQFLIQYYNGEERAKGNILERFSAQQFPDLHSELNLSSLELGDSALYFCASSVGGNGVSNSPLHFGNGTRLTVT.

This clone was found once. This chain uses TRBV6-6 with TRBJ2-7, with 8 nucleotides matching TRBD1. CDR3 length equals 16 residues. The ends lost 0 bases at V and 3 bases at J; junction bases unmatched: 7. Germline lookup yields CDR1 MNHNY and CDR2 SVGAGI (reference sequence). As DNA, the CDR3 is TGTGCCAGCAGTTACTCCCCGGGACAGGAAGGCTACGAGCAGTACTTC. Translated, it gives CASSYSPGQEGYEQYF.